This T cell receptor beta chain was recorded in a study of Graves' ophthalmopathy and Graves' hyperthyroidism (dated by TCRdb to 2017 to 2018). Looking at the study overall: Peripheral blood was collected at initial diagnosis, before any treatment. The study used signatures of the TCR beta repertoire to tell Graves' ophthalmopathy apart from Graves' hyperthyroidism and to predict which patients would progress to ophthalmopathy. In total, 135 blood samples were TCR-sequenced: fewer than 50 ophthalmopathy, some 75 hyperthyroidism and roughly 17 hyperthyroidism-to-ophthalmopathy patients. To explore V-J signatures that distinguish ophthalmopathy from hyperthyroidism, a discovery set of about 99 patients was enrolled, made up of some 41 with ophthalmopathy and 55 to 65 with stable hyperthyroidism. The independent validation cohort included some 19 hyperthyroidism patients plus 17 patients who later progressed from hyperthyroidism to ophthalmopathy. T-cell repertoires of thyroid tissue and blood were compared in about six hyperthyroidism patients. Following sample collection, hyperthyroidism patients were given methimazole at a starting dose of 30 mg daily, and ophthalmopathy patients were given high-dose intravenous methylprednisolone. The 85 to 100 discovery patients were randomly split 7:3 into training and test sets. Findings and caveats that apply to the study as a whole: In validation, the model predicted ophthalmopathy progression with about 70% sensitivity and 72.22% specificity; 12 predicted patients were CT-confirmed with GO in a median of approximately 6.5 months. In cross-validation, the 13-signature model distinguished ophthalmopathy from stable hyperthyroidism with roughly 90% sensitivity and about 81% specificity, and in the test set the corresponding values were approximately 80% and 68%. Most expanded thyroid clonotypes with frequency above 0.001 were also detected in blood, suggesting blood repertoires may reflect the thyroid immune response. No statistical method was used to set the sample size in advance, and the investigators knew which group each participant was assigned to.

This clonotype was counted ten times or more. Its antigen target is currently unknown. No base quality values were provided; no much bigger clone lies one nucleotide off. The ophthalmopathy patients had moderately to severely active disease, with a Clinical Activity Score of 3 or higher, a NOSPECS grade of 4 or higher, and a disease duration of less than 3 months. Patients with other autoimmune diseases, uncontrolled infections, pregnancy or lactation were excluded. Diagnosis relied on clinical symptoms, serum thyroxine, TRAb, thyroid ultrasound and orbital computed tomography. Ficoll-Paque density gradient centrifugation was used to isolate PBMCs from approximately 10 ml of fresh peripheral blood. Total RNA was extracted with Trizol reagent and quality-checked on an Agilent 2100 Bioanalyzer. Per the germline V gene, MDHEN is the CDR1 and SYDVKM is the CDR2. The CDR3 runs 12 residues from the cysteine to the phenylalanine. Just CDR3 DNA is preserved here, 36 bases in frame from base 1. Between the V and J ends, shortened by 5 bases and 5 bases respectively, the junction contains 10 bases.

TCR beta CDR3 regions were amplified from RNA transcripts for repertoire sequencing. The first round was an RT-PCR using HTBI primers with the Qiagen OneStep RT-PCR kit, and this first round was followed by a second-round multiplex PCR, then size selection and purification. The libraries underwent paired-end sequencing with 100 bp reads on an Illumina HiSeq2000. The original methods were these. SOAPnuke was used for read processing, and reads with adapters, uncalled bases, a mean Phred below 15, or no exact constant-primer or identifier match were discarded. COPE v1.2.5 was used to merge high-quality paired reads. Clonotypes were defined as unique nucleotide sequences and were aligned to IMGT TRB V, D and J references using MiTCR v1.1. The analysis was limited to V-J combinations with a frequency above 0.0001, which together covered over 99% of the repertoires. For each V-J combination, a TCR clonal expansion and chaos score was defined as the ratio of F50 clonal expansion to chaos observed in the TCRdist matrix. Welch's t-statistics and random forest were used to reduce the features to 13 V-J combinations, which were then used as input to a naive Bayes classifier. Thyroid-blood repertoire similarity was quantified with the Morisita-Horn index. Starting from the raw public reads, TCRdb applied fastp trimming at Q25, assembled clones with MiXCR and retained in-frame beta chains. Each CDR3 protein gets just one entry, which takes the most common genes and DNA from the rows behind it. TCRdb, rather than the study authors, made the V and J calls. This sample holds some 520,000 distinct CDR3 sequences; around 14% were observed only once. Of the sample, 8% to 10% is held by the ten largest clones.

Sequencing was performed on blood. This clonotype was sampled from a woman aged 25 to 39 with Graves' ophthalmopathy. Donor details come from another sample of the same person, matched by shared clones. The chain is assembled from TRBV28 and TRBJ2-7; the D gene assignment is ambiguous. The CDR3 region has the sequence CASSPQSNEQYF. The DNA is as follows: TGTGCCAGCAGTCCCCAGTCCAACGAGCAGTACTTC.